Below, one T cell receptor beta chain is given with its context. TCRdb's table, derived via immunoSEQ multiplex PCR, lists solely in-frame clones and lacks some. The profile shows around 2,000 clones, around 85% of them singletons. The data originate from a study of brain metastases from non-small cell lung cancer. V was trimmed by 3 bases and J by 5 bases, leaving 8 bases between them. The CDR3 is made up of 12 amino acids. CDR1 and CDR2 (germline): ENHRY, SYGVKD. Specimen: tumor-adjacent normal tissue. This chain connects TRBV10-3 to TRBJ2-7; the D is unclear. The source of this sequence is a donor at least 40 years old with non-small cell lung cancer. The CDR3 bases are TGTGCCATCAGTGACCCATGGCACGAGCAGTACTTC. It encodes CAISDPWHEQYF.